There are a few counts of the clone carrying this T cell receptor (beta chain). Its antigen remains unidentified. CDR1 is MDHEN, CDR2 SYDVKM, per germline. The CDR3 spans 14 residues. The data were obtained in a study of blood T cells in healthy people across ages. Alongside a J-beta primer mix, a sample-barcoded 5' primer served in a second PCR lasting roughly 6 to 11 cycles. One entry per CDR3 protein, called by TCRdb with MiXCR from the 5' RACE reads. The repertoire holds about 760,000 distinct CDR3 sequences, with roughly three fifths as singletons. Study results and caveats: Considered underestimates were the diversity estimates obtained from one million T cells.

This chain links TRBV28 with TRBJ2-7; possible D gene TRBD1, 6 bases. The J call is uncertain, as TRBJ2-5 better fits the DNA end. The sequenced material came from blood. This clonotype was obtained from a man aged 40-49 years in good health. CDR3 in amino acids: CASSPRTADETQYF. Written as DNA, the CDR3 is TGTGCCAGCAGTCCCCGGACAGCCGATGAGACCCAGTACTTC.